What follows is one T cell receptor beta chain and its context. Its antigen remains unidentified. V lost 7 bases to trimming and J lost 4 bases, with 8 bases between them. From germline, CDR1 is LNHDA and CDR2 SQIVND (reference sequence). The CDR3 consists of 13 residues. This entry comes from a study of TIL therapy for anti-PD-1-resistant metastatic lung cancer. Study summary: Tumor harvest preceded PD-1/PD-L1 blockade, followed by nivolumab treatment. Whole-study results and caveats: After infusion, TIL clonotypes partly replaced peripheral T cells and declined over months.

The libraries were made with immunoSEQ v3. Survey-level samples got approximately 1.8 million read pairs; deep-level samples got about 5-6 million. TCRdb's copy holds only in-frame clones and misses some; the assay was immunoSEQ multiplex PCR. The data hold tens of thousands of clones, with around 86% observed a single time. Time point reported: pre-treatment sample, taken before nivolumab and TIL therapy. Sequencing was performed on blood, taken at baseline. The rearrangement links TRBV19 to TRBJ2-6, with TRBD1 as a possible D gene (6 bases). The receptor was isolated from a person aged 25 to 79 with non-small cell lung cancer. CDR3 DNA: TGTGCCAGTACCACAGGGGGGGCCAACGTCCTGACTTTC. Amino acids: CASTTGGANVLTF.